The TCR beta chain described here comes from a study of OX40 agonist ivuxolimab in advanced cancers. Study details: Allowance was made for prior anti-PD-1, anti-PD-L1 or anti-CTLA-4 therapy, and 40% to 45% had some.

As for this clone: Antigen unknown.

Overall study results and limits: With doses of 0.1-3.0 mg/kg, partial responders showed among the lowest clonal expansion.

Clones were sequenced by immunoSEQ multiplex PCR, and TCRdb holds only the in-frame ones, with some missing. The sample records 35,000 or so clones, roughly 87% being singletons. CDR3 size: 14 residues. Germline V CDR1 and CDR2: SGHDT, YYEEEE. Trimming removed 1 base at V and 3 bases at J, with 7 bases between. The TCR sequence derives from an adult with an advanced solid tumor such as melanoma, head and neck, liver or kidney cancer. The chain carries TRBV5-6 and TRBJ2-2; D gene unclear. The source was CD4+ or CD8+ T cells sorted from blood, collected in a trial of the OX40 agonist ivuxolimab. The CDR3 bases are TGTGCCAGCAGCTTGTTATCGGACACCGGGGAGCTGTTTTTT. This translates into CASSLLSDTGELFF.